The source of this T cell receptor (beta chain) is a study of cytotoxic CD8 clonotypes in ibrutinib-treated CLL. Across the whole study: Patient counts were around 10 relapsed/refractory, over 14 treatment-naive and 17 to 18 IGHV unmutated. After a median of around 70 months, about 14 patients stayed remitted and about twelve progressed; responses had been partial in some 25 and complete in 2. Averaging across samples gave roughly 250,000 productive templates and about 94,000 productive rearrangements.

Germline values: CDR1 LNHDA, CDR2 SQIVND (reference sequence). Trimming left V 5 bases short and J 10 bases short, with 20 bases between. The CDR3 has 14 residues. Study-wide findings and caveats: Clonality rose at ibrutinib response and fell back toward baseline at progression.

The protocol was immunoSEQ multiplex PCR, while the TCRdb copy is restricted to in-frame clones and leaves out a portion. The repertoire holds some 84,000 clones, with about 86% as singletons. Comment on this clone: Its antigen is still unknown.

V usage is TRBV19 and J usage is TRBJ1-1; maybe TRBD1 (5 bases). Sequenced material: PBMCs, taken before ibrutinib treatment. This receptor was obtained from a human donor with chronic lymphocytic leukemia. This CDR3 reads CASSYLRTPVGAFF. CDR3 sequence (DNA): TGTGCCAGTAGTTACCTCAGGACACCCGTGGGAGCTTTCTTT. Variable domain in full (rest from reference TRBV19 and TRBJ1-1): DGGITQSPKYLFRKEGQNVTLSCEQNLNHDAMYWYRQDPGQGLRLIYYSQIVNDFQKGDIAEGYSVSREKKESFPLTVTSAQKNPTAFYLCASSYLRTPVGAFFGQGTRLTVV.